This is a list of T cell receptor beta chains from one sample in a study of blood T cell repertoires in COVID-19. The assay was immunoSEQ multiplex PCR, and TCRdb's table has in-frame clones only and misses some. The data show fewer than 250,000 clones, 83% seen once. The material sequenced was peripheral blood. These receptors were obtained from a human donor in a cohort sampled during active COVID-19. Both conserved end residues are part of each CDR3. The D gene is left open where the match is weak. A clone size is listed for some rows: how often the clone was seen (once, few, many), or a class if it is expanded.

j_call d_call clone_size v_call cdr3_length cdr3_aa cdr3_nt
TRBJ1-5 - - TRBV6-5 15 CASSSGTHSNQPQHF TGTGCCAGCAGCTCCGGGACACATAGCAATCAGCCCCAGCATTTT
TRBJ1-2 - - TRBV19 12 CASSYRSYGYTF TGTGCCAGTAGTTACAGAAGCTATGGCTACACCTTC
TRBJ2-7 TRBD2 - TRBV19 16 CASSRTGGPSSYEQYF TGTGCCAGTAGTCGGACGGGAGGGCCTAGCTCCTACGAGCAGTACTTC
TRBJ2-5 - - TRBV6-5 14 CASRMTGFQETQYF TGTGCCAGCAGAATGACAGGCTTCCAAGAGACCCAGTACTTC
TRBJ2-2 - - TRBV11-2 16 CASSFDTARGTGELFF TGTGCCAGCAGCTTCGACACGGCCCGCGGGACCGGGGAGCTGTTTTTT
TRBJ2-7 - once TRBV28 15 CASSPPGGGSYEQYF TGTGCCAGCAGTCCTCCCGGGGGAGGCTCCTACGAGCAGTACTTC
TRBJ1-1 - few TRBV9 13 CASSVIHNTEAFF TGTGCCAGCAGCGTAATCCATAACACTGAAGCTTTCTTT
TRBJ2-7 TRBD1 - TRBV18 15 CASSPIPSGGYEQYF TGTGCCAGCTCTCCAATACCGTCAGGGGGCTACGAGCAGTACTTC
TRBJ1-4 TRBD1 - TRBV4-1 16 CASSLPSQGINEKLFF TGCGCCAGCAGCCTTCCCTCACAGGGGATAAATGAAAAACTGTTTTTT
TRBJ1-6 - - TRBV19 15 CASTQIQEGNSPLHF TGTGCCAGTACTCAGATACAGGAGGGGAATTCACCCCTCCACTTT
TRBJ2-1 - - TRBV27 14 CASSPSEVLGEQFF TGTGCCAGCAGTCCGTCCGAGGTCCTGGGTGAGCAGTTCTTC
TRBJ1-6 - - TRBV5-6 14 CASSLRVEGSPLHF TGTGCCAGCAGCTTGAGGGTCGAGGGCTCACCCCTCCACTTT
TRBJ2-7 - - TRBV20-1 15 CSASVGTHKGDEQYF TGCAGTGCTAGTGTCGGGACACATAAAGGGGACGAGCAGTACTTC
TRBJ1-2 TRBD1 - TRBV6-5 14 CASSRTGGDYGYTF TGTGCCAGCAGTCGGACAGGGGGGGACTATGGCTACACCTTC
TRBJ2-2 - - TRBV27 15 CASSWDTLGTGELFF TGTGCCAGCAGTTGGGACACCCTAGGAACCGGGGAGCTGTTTTTT
TRBJ2-7 TRBD1 - TRBV28 16 CASSRGTGGLSYEQYF TGTGCCAGCAGTAGAGGGACAGGGGGACTCTCCTACGAGCAGTACTTC
TRBJ2-3 TRBD2 - TRBV9 15 CASSVAAGGKDTQYF TGTGCCAGCAGCGTAGCTGCGGGAGGGAAAGATACGCAGTATTTT
TRBJ2-7 - - TRBV29-1 14 CSVEGAGSSYEQYF TGCAGCGTTGAGGGGGCAGGGAGCTCCTACGAGCAGTACTTC
TRBJ1-2 - - TRBV20-1 13 CSASLPRSYGYTF TGCAGTGCTAGTTTGCCGAGATCCTATGGCTACACCTTC
TRBJ1-3 TRBD1 - TRBV30 13 CAWDGTDGNTIYF TGTGCCTGGGATGGGACAGACGGAAACACCATATATTTT